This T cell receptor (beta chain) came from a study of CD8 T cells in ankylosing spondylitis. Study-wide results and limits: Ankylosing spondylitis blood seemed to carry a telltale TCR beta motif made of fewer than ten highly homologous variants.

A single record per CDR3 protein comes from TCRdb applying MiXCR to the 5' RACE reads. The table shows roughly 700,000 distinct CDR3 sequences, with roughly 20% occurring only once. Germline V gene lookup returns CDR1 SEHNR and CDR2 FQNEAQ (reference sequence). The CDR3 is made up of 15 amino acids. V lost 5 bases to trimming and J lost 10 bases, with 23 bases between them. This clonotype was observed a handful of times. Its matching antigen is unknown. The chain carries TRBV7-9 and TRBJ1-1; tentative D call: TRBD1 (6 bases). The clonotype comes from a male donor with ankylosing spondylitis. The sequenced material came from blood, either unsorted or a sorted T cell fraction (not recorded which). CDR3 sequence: CASSLLVNQAGAAFF. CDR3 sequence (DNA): TGTGCCAGCAGCCTCCTCGTCAATCAGGCAGGGGCAGCTTTCTTT. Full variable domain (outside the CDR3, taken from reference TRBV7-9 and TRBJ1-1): DTGVSQNPRHKITKRGQNVTFRCDPISEHNRLYWYRQTLGQGPEFLTYFQNEAQLEKSRLLSDRFSAERPKGSFSTLEIQRTEQGDSAMYLCASSLLVNQAGAAFFGQGTRLTVV.